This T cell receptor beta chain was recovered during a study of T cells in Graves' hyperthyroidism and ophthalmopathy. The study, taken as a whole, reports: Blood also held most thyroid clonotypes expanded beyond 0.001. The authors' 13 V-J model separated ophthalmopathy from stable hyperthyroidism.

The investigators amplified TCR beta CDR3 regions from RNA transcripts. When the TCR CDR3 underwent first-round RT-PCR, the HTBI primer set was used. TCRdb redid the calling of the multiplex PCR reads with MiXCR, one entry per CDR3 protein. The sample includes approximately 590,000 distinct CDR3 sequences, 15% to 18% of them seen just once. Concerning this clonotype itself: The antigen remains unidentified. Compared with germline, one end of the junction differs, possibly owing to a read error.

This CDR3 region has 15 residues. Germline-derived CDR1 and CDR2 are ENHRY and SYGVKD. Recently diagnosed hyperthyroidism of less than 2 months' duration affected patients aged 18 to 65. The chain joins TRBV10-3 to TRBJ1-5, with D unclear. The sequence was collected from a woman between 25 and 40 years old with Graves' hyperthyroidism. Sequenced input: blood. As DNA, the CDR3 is TGTCCCATCAGTGAGTCGTTGGATAGCAATCAGCCCCAGCATTTT. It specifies CPISESLDSNQPQHF.